This T cell receptor (beta chain) emerged from a study of blood T cell repertoires in COVID-19. This clone was seen a single time. Here immunoSEQ multiplex PCR was the method, and the copy in TCRdb shows in-frame clones only, minus some. Here the sample spans 100,000 to 150,000 clones, roughly 72% being singletons. The source of this sequence is a man aged 60 to 75 with acute or convalescent COVID-19. Material: peripheral blood.

The CDR3 here is CASSPQGVETQYF. CDR3 in DNA: TGTGCCAGCAGTCCCCAGGGGGTGGAGACCCAGTACTTC. The chain couples TRBV6-5 to TRBJ2-5; 7 nucleotides line up with TRBD1. CDR1 and CDR2 (germline): MNHEY, SVGAGI. This CDR3 contains 13 residues. Trimming removed 5 bases from V and 5 bases from J; junction bases left unmatched: 5.